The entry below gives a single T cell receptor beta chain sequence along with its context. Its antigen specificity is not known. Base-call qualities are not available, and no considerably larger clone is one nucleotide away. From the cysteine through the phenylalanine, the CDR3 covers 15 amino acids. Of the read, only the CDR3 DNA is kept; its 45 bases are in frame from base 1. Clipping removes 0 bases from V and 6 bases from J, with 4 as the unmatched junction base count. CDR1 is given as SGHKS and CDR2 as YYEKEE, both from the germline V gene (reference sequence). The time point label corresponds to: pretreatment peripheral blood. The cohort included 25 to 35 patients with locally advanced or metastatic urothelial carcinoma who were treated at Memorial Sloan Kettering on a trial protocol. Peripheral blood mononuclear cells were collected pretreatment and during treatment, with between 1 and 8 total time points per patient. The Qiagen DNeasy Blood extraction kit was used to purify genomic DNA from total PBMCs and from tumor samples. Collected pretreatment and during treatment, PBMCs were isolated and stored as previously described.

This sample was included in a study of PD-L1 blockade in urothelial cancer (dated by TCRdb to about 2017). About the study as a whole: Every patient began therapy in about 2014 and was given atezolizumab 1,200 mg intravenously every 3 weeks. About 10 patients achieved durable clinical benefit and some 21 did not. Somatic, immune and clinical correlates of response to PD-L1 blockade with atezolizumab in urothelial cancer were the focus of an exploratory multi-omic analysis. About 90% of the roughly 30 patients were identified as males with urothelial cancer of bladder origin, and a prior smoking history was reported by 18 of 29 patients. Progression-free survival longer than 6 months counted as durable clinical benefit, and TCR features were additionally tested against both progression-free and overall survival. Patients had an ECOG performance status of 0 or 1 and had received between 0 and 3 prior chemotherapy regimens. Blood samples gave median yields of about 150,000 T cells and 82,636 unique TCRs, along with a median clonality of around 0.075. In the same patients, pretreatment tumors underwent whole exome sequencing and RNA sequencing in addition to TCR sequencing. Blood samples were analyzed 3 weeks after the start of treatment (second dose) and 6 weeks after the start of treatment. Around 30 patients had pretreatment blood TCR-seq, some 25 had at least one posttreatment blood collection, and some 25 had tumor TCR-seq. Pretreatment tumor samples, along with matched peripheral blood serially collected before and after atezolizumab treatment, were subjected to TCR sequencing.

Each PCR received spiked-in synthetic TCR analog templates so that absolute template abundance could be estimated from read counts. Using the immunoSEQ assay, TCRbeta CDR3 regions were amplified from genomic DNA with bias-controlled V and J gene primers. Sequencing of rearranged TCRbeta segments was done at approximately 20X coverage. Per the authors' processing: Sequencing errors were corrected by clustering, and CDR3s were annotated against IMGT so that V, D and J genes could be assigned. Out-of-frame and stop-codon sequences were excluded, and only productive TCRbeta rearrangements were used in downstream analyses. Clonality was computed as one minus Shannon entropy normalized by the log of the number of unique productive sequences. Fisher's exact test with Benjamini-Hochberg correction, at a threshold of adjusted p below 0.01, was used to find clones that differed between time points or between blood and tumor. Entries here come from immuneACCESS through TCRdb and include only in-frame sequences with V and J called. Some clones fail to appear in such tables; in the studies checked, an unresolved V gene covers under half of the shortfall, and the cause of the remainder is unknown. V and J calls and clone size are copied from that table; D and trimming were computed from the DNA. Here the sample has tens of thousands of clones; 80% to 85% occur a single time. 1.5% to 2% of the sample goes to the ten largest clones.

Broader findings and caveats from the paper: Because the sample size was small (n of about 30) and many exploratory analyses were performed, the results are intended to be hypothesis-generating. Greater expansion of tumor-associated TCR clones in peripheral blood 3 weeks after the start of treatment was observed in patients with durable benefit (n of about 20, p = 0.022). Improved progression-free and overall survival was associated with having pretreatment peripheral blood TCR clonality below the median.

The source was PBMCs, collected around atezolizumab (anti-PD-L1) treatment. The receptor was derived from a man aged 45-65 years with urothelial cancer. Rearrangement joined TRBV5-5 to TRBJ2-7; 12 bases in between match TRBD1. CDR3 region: CASSLGDRGRPEQYF. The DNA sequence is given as TGTGCCAGCAGCTTGGGGGACAGGGGGCGCCCCGAGCAGTACTTC.